These 20 T cell receptor beta chains share one sample of origin, sequenced in a study of untreated major depressive disorder. Profiled with immunoSEQ multiplex PCR; TCRdb holds only in-frame clones, not every one. The table lists 20,000 to 25,000 clones, approximately 89% of them singletons. Sequenced sample: CD4+ T cells from PBMCs. These receptors came from a woman in her 30s in good health.

This chain connects TRBV28 to TRBJ1-2; D gene uncertain. V lost 11 bases, J lost 5 bases, and 15 bases lay in between. This CDR3 is 12 amino acids long. CDR1 is MDHEN and CDR2 is SYDVKM in the germline V gene. The CDR3 DNA reads as TGTGCCGCCGCCGGTCAGTCATATGGCTACACCTTC. Protein: CAAAGQSYGYTF.

The chain couples TRBV5-6 to TRBJ2-5; 7 nucleotides agree with TRBD2. Per germline, CDR1 SGHDT and CDR2 YYEEEE. With 4 bases clipped from V and 4 bases from J, the junction kept 7 bases outside the gene matches. The CDR3 contains 14 residues. CDR3 sequence (DNA): TGTGCCAGCAGCGATACAACGGGAGGAGAGACCCAGTACTTC. As protein: CASSDTTGGETQYF.

Sample share makes this clone medium-sized (0.01 to 0.1%). The genes are TRBV30 and TRBJ1-1; D not certain. This CDR3 is 13 amino acids long. From germline, CDR1 is GTSNPN and CDR2 SVGIG (reference sequence). The germline V and J ends were trimmed by 3 bases and 1 base, with 9 bases remaining between them. The CDR3 protein is CAWSEDPNTEAFF. The CDR3 DNA reads TGTGCCTGGAGCGAAGATCCGAACACTGAAGCTTTCTTT.

CDR3 in amino acids: CASSFQGAQPQHF. CDR3 nucleotides: TGTGCCAGCAGCTTCCAGGGAGCTCAGCCCCAGCATTTT. The chain employs TRBV7-2 and TRBJ1-5; possibly TRBD1 for D (5 bases). Trimming pared 3 bases from V and 6 bases from J, leaving 9 bases between. This CDR3 comprises 13 residues. Looked up from germline, CDR1 is SGHTA and CDR2 is FQGNSA.

J is TRBJ2-5 and V is TRBV7-2; tentative D call: TRBD1 (6 bases). Looked up from germline, CDR1 is SGHTA and CDR2 is FQGNSA. The CDR3 has 13 residues. Trimming stripped 8 bases from V and 0 bases from J, with 10 bases between. The CDR3 sequence is CASGRGYQETQYF. In DNA form, the CDR3 reads TGTGCCAGCGGCAGGGGATACCAAGAGACCCAGTACTTC.

The rearrangement joins TRBV5-1 to TRBJ1-4; the D is unclear. Looked up from germline, CDR1 is SGHRS and CDR2 is YFSETQ. CDR3 length: 13 amino acids. Trimming cost V 0 bases and J 8 bases, with 8 bases left between them. CDR3 protein: CASSLGPGEKLFF. CDR3 DNA sequence: TGCGCCAGCAGCTTGGGCCCCGGCGAAAAACTGTTTTTT.

This rearrangement joins TRBV27 to TRBJ2-7, with D maybe TRBD2 (6 bases). This CDR3 contains 13 residues. With 6 bases removed from V and 7 bases from J, the gap between germline ends came to 16 bases. Germline CDR1 MNHEY, CDR2 SMNVEV (reference sequence). CDR3 DNA sequence: TGTGCCAGCAGCCCACGGGGTCTAGCGGAGCAGTACTTC. Translating it yields CASSPRGLAEQYF.

The J gene is TRBJ1-2, the V gene TRBV28; the match to TRBD1 covers 8 bases. Germline V CDR1 and CDR2: MDHEN, SYDVKM. The CDR3 covers 14 residues. V shed 3 bases and J 4 bases; nucleotides not matched to a gene: 4. The CDR3 DNA is TGTGCCAGCAGTTTGCGCACAGGGGGCTATGGCTACACCTTC. As protein: CASSLRTGGYGYTF.

This clone appeared a single time. This sequence joins TRBV30 and TRBJ1-5; unclear D gene. Germline lookup yields CDR1 GTSNPN and CDR2 SVGIG (reference sequence). CDR3 length equals 13 residues. Trimming left V 3 bases short and J 0 bases short, with 6 bases between. CDR3 nucleotide sequence: TGTGCCTGGAGAGGGAATAGCAATCAGCCCCAGCATTTT. This encodes CAWRGNSNQPQHF.

The V gene is TRBV6-6, the J gene TRBJ1-2; no definite D call. This CDR3 has 15 amino acids. V was shortened by 2 bases and J by 6 bases, with 16 bases between the two germline ends. Germline V gene sequence: CDR1 MNHNY, CDR2 SVGAGI (reference sequence). CDR3 amino acids: CASSYRVLGSHGYTF. In DNA form, the CDR3 reads TGTGCCAGCAGTTACCGGGTCTTAGGCAGTCATGGCTACACCTTC.

The J gene is TRBJ2-5, the V gene TRBV5-6, with D perhaps TRBD1 (6 bases). The V gene lost 0 bases and the J gene lost 2 bases, with 11 bases spanning the gap. CDR1 is SGHDT, CDR2 YYEEEE, per germline. The CDR3 has 15 residues. The chain's CDR3 is CASSLEVGGQETQYF. The CDR3 bases are TGTGCCAGCAGCTTGGAGGTAGGGGGACAAGAGACCCAGTACTTC.

This clone was recorded only once. This chain links TRBV25-1 with TRBJ1-1; D not resolved. The CDR3 is 11 residues long. The ends were cut back, 4 bases at V and 5 bases at J, with 5 bases in the middle. Per germline, CDR1 MGHDK and CDR2 SYGVNS. Here the CDR3 DNA reads TGTGCCAGCAGTGGATGGACTGAAGCTTTCTTT. Its protein is CASSGWTEAFF. The full variable domain, completed using reference TRBV25-1 and TRBJ1-1, is EADIYQTPRYLVIGTGKKITLECSQTMGHDKMYWYQQDPGMELHLIHYSYGVNSTEKGDLSSESTVSRIRTEHFPLTLESARPSHTSQYLCASSGWTEAFFGQGTRLTVV.

The rearrangement uses TRBV18 and TRBJ1-6; the D is unclear. Germline CDR1 reads KGHSH; CDR2 reads LQKENI. The V end was cut by 2 bases, the J end by 13 bases, with 18 bases between. The CDR3 loop spans 15 amino acids. CDR3 nucleotide sequence: TGTGCCAGCTCACCAGCATCGAGCTTCGGGTGGCCCCTCCACTTT. Translated: CASSPASSFGWPLHF. Variable domain in full (rest from reference TRBV18 and TRBJ1-6): NAGVMQNPRHLVRRRGQEARLRCSPMKGHSHVYWYRQLPEEGLKFMVYLQKENIIDESGMPKERFSAEFPKEGPSILRIQQVVRGDSAAYFCASSPASSFGWPLHFGNGTRLTVT.

The V call is TRBV5-1, the J call TRBJ2-1; possibly TRBD1 for D (6 bases). Germline values: CDR1 SGHRS, CDR2 YFSETQ. Trimming removed 3 bases at V and 2 bases at J, with 12 bases between. The length of the CDR3 is 15 residues. CDR3 bases: TGCGCCAGCAGCTCCGGGACACCTACCTACAATGAGCAGTTCTTC. It yields the protein CASSSGTPTYNEQFF.

The J gene is TRBJ2-1, the V gene TRBV25-1; 11 nucleotides match TRBD1. The CDR3 consists of 16 residues. Looked up from germline, CDR1 is MGHDK and CDR2 is SYGVNS. With 1 base clipped from V and 9 bases from J, the junction kept 8 bases outside the gene matches. CDR3 nucleotides: TGTGCCAGCAGTGAATCTCCGGGACAGGGGGTGGTTGAGCAGTTCTTC. As protein: CASSESPGQGVVEQFF.

This clone was found once. This chain links TRBV6-5 with TRBJ2-7; 13 bases fit TRBD2. There are 14 residues in the CDR3. Trimming removed 7 bases from V and 3 bases from J; junction bases left unmatched: 3. Per germline, CDR1 MNHEY and CDR2 SVGAGI. CDR3: CASTGTSGVYEQYF. The CDR3 nucleotides read TGTGCCAGCACCGGGACTAGCGGGGTCTACGAGCAGTACTTC.

The rearrangement uses TRBV9 and TRBJ1-6; D is unresolved. Trimming removed 0 bases from V and 8 bases from J, with 12 bases in between. The CDR3 runs to 15 residues. Germline CDR1 is SGDLS and CDR2 is YYNGEE. CDR3 nucleotide sequence: TGTGCCAGCAGCGTAGCTCAGAGATTGGATTCACCCCTCCACTTT. Amino acids: CASSVAQRLDSPLHF.

CDR3 loop: CASSKGTPWNTEAFF. As DNA, the CDR3 is TGTGCCAGCTCAAAGGGGACTCCTTGGAACACTGAAGCTTTCTTT. This chain connects TRBV27 to TRBJ1-1; TRBD1 might be the D (5 bases). The CDR3 totals 15 residues. V lost 8 bases and J lost 1, with 17 bases in between. Germline lookup yields CDR1 MNHEY and CDR2 SMNVEV (reference sequence).

The V call is TRBV30, the J call TRBJ2-7; D remains ambiguous. Trimming took off 3 bases at V and 4 bases at J, with 10 bases between the two ends. Per the germline V gene, CDR1 is GTSNPN and CDR2 is SVGIG (reference sequence). This CDR3 comprises 12 residues. In nucleotides, the CDR3 is TGTGCCTGGAGCGTCGTAGCTTACGAGCAGTACTTC. Its translation is CAWSVVAYEQYF.

The chain is built from TRBV7-9 and TRBJ1-5, with D maybe TRBD1 (5 bases). V gave up 1 base and J gave up 4 bases, with 14 bases separating them. The V gene's germline CDR1 is SEHNR and CDR2 FQNEAQ (reference sequence). This CDR3 comprises 16 residues. The CDR3 is CASSLGDSPVNQPQHF. For the CDR3, the DNA is TGTGCCAGCAGCTTAGGGGACTCCCCAGTTAATCAGCCCCAGCATTTT.